Below are 28 T cell receptor beta chains sequenced from a single sample in a study of T cell responses to AZD1222 COVID-19 vaccine. The data were produced by immunoSEQ multiplex PCR, yet TCRdb's version contains in-frame clones alone and is incomplete. The profile shows 100,000 to 150,000 clones, around nine tenths of them singletons. This specimen consisted of peripheral blood, obtained on day 0 of AZD1222 vaccination. These receptors all come from an adult in good health.

This chain links TRBV6-2 or TRBV6-3 with TRBJ1-1; TRBD1 matches at 8 bases. CDR1 MNHEY and CDR2 SVGEGT come from the germline V gene. J gave up 5 bases and V 4 bases, and 12 bases lay outside the gene matches. The CDR3 covers 16 residues. Here the CDR3 DNA reads TGTGCCAGCAGTTCCCGGAATCAGGGGGCGCGAACTGAAGCTTTCTTT. This sequence encodes CASSSRNQGARTEAFF.

The chain uses TRBV2 and TRBJ1-3; 11 bases line up with TRBD1. Germline CDR1 is SNHLY and CDR2 is FYNNEI. The CDR3 is made up of 16 amino acids. The junction had 7 bases not matched to a gene; V was cut back by 2 bases and J by 7 bases. Written as DNA, the CDR3 is TGTGCCAGCAGTGAAAGCGGACAGGGGGCTAGGAACACCATATATTTT. Translated: CASSESGQGARNTIYF.

The gene calls are TRBV7-9 and TRBJ2-1; weak D call: TRBD2 (5 bases). Germline lookup yields CDR1 SEHNR and CDR2 FQNEAQ (reference sequence). V gave up 2 bases and J gave up 4 bases, with 12 bases separating them. This CDR3 spans 15 amino acids. The CDR3 sequence: CASSLLDGVYNEQFF. CDR3 nucleotides: TGTGCCAGCAGCTTATTGGACGGGGTGTACAATGAGCAGTTCTTC.

The sample holds a few counts of this clone. This specimen includes other DNA sequences encoding the same CDR3. The chain carries TRBV5-1 and TRBJ1-3, with D unresolved. The V end was cut by 0 bases, the J end by 0 bases, with 4 bases between. CDR3 length: 14 amino acids. Germline V gene lookup returns CDR1 SGHRS and CDR2 YFSETQ. The chain's CDR3 is CASSLGGSGNTIYF. As DNA, the CDR3 is TGCGCCAGCAGCTTGGGGGGCTCTGGAAACACCATATATTTT.

The rearrangement uses TRBV5-1 and TRBJ1-1; TRBD1 agrees at 9 bases. After removal of 4 bases from V and 5 bases from J, the junction contained 9 bases not matched to a gene. CDR3 size: 15 residues. The germline V gene encodes CDR1 SGHRS and CDR2 YFSETQ. The CDR3 DNA sequence: TGCGCCAGCAGCGCTCAGCGGACAGGGGAAACTGAAGCTTTCTTT. Residues: CASSAQRTGETEAFF.

This clone was observed once. Other DNA sequences in the same sample also yield this CDR3. V is TRBV28 and J is TRBJ1-1, with no clear D. Trimming pared 3 bases from V and 9 bases from J, leaving 20 bases between. This CDR3 comprises 15 residues. The germline gives CDR1 MDHEN, CDR2 SYDVKM. The DNA of the CDR3 is TGTGCCAGCAGTTTTCTGAACAAGGCAGGAGAAAAAGCTTTCTTT. Residues: CASSFLNKAGEKAFF.

The chain carries TRBV6-6 and TRBJ1-5, with a tentative D call TRBD1 (5 bases). Trimming took off 7 bases at V and 1 base at J, with 8 bases between the two ends. Looked up from germline, CDR1 is MNHNY and CDR2 is SVGAGI (reference sequence). The CDR3 length is 13 residues. CDR3 in amino acids: CASKRDSNQPQHF. The CDR3 DNA follows: TGTGCCAGCAAACGGGACAGCAATCAGCCCCAGCATTTT.

The V gene is TRBV25-1, the J gene TRBJ1-3, with 7 bases lining up with TRBD1. V was pared by 8 bases and J by 3 bases, with 10 bases of the junction left unmatched. Germline-derived CDR1 and CDR2 are MGHDK and SYGVNS. There are 15 residues in the CDR3. CDR3 loop: CASVNDRAGGNTIYF. As DNA, the CDR3 is TGTGCCAGCGTGAATGACAGGGCCGGTGGAAACACCATATATTTT.

This sequence joins TRBV5-1 and TRBJ2-5, with no clear D. Germline lookup yields CDR1 SGHRS and CDR2 YFSETQ. The V end lost 1 base, the J end lost 2 bases, and 3 bases lay between the germline ends. The CDR3 spans 12 residues. The CDR3 loop is CASSLSQETQYF. The CDR3 coding sequence is TGCGCCAGCAGCTTGTCGCAAGAGACCCAGTACTTC.

The gene calls are TRBV5-1 and TRBJ1-3; D is undetermined. The germline V gene has CDR1 SGHRS and CDR2 YFSETQ. The V and J ends lost 5 bases and 0 bases respectively, with 12 bases between them. The length of the CDR3 is 15 residues. For the CDR3, the DNA is TGCGCCAGCAGGAGGACTGACTCCTCTGGAAACACCATATATTTT. It codes for CASRRTDSSGNTIYF.

The chain joins TRBV6-5 to TRBJ2-1, with D perhaps matching TRBD1 (6 bases). This CDR3 is 16 amino acids long. Germline CDR1 reads MNHEY; CDR2 reads SVGAGI. Trimming stripped 2 bases from V and 3 bases from J, with 14 bases between. This CDR3 reads CASSYIGQGNYNEQFF. For the CDR3, the DNA is TGTGCCAGCAGTTACATTGGGCAGGGGAACTACAATGAGCAGTTCTTC.

The chain links TRBV5-6 to TRBJ1-1; no reliable D call. This CDR3 is built from 15 residues. Germline assignment: CDR1 SGHDT and CDR2 YYEEEE. Between the trimmed V and J ends, which lost 0 bases and 3 bases, there was a span of 12 bases. CDR3 bases: TGTGCCAGCAGCTTGGGGTTAGGGTCGGACACTGAAGCTTTCTTT. This gives the protein CASSLGLGSDTEAFF.

This clone was seen a few times. The chain uses TRBV4-2 and TRBJ1-5; D gene unclear. The germline V and J ends were trimmed by 1 base and 3 bases, with 10 bases remaining between them. The CDR3 contains 15 residues. The germline V gene has CDR1 LGHNA and CDR2 YNFKEQ. This CDR3 is CASSQGKGINQPQHF. CDR3 sequence (DNA): TGTGCCAGCAGCCAAGGAAAGGGCATCAATCAGCCCCAGCATTTT.

This clone has just one count. V usage is TRBV18 and J usage is TRBJ2-6; 8 positions match TRBD1. Germline V gives CDR1 KGHSH, CDR2 LQKENI. V trimming: 4 bases; J trimming: 0 bases; junction bases outside the gene matches: 2. This CDR3 has 16 amino acids. The CDR3 loop is CASSQDRGSGANVLTF. DNA of the CDR3: TGTGCCAGCTCACAAGACAGGGGCTCTGGGGCCAACGTCCTGACTTTC.

This clone was observed once. V gene TRBV28 combines with J gene TRBJ2-7; 11 bases line up with TRBD2. This CDR3 is 14 amino acids long. Per germline, CDR1 MDHEN and CDR2 SYDVKM. The trim removed 7 bases at V and 5 bases at J, leaving 7 bases unmatched. CDR3 DNA: TGTGCCAGCAAACTAGCGGGAGAGGTCCACGAGCAGTACTTC. Its protein product is CASKLAGEVHEQYF.

This sequence joins TRBV7-2 and TRBJ1-2, with TRBD1 as a possible D gene (6 bases). Trimming left V 1 base short and J 3 bases short, with 12 bases between. The CDR3 has 15 amino acids. Looked up from germline, CDR1 is SGHTA and CDR2 is FQGNSA. This CDR3 is CASSLGPGQYYGYTF. The DNA for the CDR3 is TGTGCCAGCAGCTTAGGACCCGGACAGTACTATGGCTACACCTTC.

Note on this clone: This CDR3 is also generated by other DNA sequences in the sample. This chain links TRBV11-2 with TRBJ2-7; possibly TRBD2 for D (7 bases). CDR1 SGHAT and CDR2 FQNNGV come from the germline V gene. V gave up 1 base and J gave up 4 bases, with 11 bases separating them. CDR3 length: 14 amino acids. CDR3 amino acids: CASSLVGGPYEQYF. CDR3 DNA sequence: TGTGCCAGCAGCTTAGTGGGGGGGCCTTACGAGCAGTACTTC.

This clone was detected once. The chain employs TRBV7-9 and TRBJ1-6, with D unclear. Looked up from germline, CDR1 is SEHNR and CDR2 is FQNEAQ (reference sequence). Trimming removed 5 bases from V and 8 bases from J, with 19 bases in between. The CDR3 consists of 16 residues. The DNA of the CDR3 is TGTGCCAGCAGCCCGCAGACCCCCGGGAGCGATTCACCCCTCCACTTT. Its protein product is CASSPQTPGSDSPLHF.

The chain recombines TRBV7-2 with TRBJ1-5; 7 nucleotides line up with TRBD1. The CDR3 is made up of 14 amino acids. CDR1 and CDR2 (germline): SGHTA, FQGNSA. V lost 4 bases, J lost 2 bases, and 2 bases stayed unmatched. CDR3 region: CASSSGQGNQPQHF. Written as DNA, the CDR3 is TGTGCCAGCAGCTCTGGACAGGGCAATCAGCCCCAGCATTTT. The variable domain in full, with the rest retrieved from reference TRBV7-2 and TRBJ1-5, is GAGVSQSPSNKVTEKGKDVELRCDPISGHTALYWYRQSLGQGLEFLIYFQGNSAPDKSGLPSDRFSAERTGGSVSTLTIQRTQQEDSAVYLCASSSGQGNQPQHFGDGTRLSIL.

The rearrangement joins TRBV3-1 (or the pseudogene TRBV3-2) to TRBJ1-2, with unresolved D. This CDR3 region has 13 residues. V gave up 2 bases and J gave up 5 bases, with 9 bases separating them. Per the germline V gene, CDR1 is LGHDT and CDR2 is YNNKEL (reference sequence). The CDR3 sequence: CASSQQGEYGYTF. In nucleotides, the CDR3 is TGTGCCAGCAGCCAACAAGGCGAGTATGGCTACACCTTC.

This clone was counted once. The chain links TRBV24-1 to TRBJ1-2, with unresolved D. CDR3 size: 13 residues. Per germline, CDR1 KGHDR and CDR2 SFDVKD. V lost 1 base and J lost 3, with 5 bases in between. CDR3 coding DNA: TGTGCCACCAGTGATTTTGGGCACTATGGCTACACCTTC. Encoded protein: CATSDFGHYGYTF.

The chain has TRBV5-1 and TRBJ1-2; 7 positions agree with TRBD1. The CDR3 has 15 amino acids. V dropped 3 bases and J dropped 3; count of bases not matched to a gene: 8. CDR1 and CDR2 from the germline V gene are SGHRS and YFSETQ. The CDR3 spells CASSSITGDDYGYTF. The CDR3 coding sequence is TGCGCCAGCAGCTCGATAACAGGGGACGACTATGGCTACACCTTC.

The chain couples TRBV13 to TRBJ1-3; TRBD1 is a possible D gene (5 bases). V was cut by 3 bases and J by 4 bases, with 16 bases left in between. The CDR3 loop spans 16 amino acids. The germline V gene encodes CDR1 PRHDT and CDR2 FYEKMQ (reference sequence). The CDR3 region is CASSFSGSLGGNTIYF. In nucleotides, the CDR3 is TGTGCCAGCAGCTTCTCAGGGTCCTTGGGCGGAAACACCATATATTTT.

This clone was seen only once. In the same sample, other DNA sequences code for this CDR3. The V and J genes are TRBV12-3 or TRBV12-4 and TRBJ1-1; D unclear. This CDR3 region has 13 residues. V dropped 1 base and J dropped 8 bases, with 11 bases sitting between them. CDR3 loop: CASSLGTGLEAFF. For the CDR3, the DNA is TGTGCCAGCAGTTTAGGCACCGGGCTAGAAGCTTTCTTT.

The genes are TRBV3-1 (or the pseudogene TRBV3-2) and TRBJ2-5; D not resolved. V was cut by 4 bases and J by 5 bases, with 8 bases left in between. The CDR3 covers 12 residues. Germline CDR1 is LGHDT and CDR2 is YNNKEL (reference sequence). CDR3 nucleotides: TGTGCCAGCAGCCGAACCGTGGAGACCCAGTACTTC. Protein sequence: CASSRTVETQYF.

This chain's CDR3 is CASSSGRRGVNSNTGELFF. The CDR3 DNA sequence: TGTGCCAGCAGCTCGGGACGTCGGGGAGTTAATTCGAACACCGGGGAGCTGTTTTTT. The chain uses TRBV7-8 and TRBJ2-2, with D perhaps being TRBD1 or TRBD2 (5 bases each). Germline V gene lookup returns CDR1 SGHVS and CDR2 FQNEAQ. Trimming cost V 4 bases and J 0 bases, with 21 bases left between them. The CDR3 loop spans 19 amino acids.

The chain combines TRBV28 with TRBJ1-2, with D perhaps TRBD1 (5 bases). The V end lost 4 bases, the J end lost 5 bases, and 11 bases lay between the germline ends. Looked up from germline, CDR1 is MDHEN and CDR2 is SYDVKM. This CDR3 has 13 amino acids. The CDR3 nucleotides are TGTGCCAGCAGTTCGGGGCCGGATTATGGCTACACCTTC. Protein product: CASSSGPDYGYTF.

This chain links TRBV5-4 with TRBJ2-5; possibly TRBD2 for D (6 bases). Trimming left V 4 bases short and J 5 bases short, with 18 bases between. The CDR3 consists of 15 residues. CDR1 is SGHNT and CDR2 is YYREEE in the germline V gene (reference sequence). The CDR3, as DNA: TGTGCCAGCAGCGCGAAGCGGGCGTTTAGGGAGACCCAGTACTTC. Its protein is CASSAKRAFRETQYF.